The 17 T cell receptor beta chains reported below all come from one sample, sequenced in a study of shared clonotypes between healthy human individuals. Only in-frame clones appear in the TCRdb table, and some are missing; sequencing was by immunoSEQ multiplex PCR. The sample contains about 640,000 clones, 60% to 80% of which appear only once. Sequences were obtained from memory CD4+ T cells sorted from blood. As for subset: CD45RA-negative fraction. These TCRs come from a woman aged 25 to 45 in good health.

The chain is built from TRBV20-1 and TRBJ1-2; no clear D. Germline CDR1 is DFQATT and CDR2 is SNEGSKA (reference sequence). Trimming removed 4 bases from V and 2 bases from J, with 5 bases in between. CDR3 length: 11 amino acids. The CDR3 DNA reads TGCAGTGCTACAGAGAACTATGGCTACACCTTC. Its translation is CSATENYGYTF.

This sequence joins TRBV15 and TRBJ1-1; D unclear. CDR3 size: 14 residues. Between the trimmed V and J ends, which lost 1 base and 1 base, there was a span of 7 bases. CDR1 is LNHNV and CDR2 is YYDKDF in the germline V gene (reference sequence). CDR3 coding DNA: TGTGCCACCAGCAGAGGTTCAGGGAACACTGAAGCTTTCTTT. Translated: CATSRGSGNTEAFF.

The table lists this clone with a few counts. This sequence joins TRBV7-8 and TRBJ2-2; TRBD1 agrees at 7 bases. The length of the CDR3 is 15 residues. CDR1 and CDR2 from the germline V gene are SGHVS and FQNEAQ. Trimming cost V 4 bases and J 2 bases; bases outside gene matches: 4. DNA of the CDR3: TGTGCCAGCAGCTCCGGGACAGCTAACACCGGGGAGCTGTTTTTT. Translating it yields CASSSGTANTGELFF.

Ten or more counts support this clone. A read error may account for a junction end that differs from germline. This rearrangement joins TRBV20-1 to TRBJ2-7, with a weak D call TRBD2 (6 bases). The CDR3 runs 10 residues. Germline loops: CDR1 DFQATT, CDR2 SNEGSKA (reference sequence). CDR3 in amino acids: CSARDRRDIF. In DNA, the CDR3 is TGCAGTGCTAGAGACAGGAGGGATATCTTC.

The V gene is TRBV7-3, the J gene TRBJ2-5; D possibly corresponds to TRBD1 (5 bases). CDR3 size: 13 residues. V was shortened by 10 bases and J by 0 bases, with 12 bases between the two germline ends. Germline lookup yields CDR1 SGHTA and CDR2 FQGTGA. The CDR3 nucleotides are TGTGCCACCCACAGGCTCGACCAAGAGACCCAGTACTTC. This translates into CATHRLDQETQYF.

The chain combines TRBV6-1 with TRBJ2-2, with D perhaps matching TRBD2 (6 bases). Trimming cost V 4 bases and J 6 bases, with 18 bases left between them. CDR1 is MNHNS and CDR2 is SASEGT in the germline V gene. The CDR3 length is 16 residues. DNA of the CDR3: TGTGCCAGCAGTGTCCGAAGGGGTACTAGCCCCGGGGAGCTGTTTTTT. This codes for CASSVRRGTSPGELFF.

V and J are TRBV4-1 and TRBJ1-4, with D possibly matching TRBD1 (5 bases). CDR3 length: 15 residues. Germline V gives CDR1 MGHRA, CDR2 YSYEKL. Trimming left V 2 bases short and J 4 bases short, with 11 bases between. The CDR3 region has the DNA TGCGCCAGCAGCCAACAGGGATACGGTAATGAAAAACTGTTTTTT. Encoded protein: CASSQQGYGNEKLFF.

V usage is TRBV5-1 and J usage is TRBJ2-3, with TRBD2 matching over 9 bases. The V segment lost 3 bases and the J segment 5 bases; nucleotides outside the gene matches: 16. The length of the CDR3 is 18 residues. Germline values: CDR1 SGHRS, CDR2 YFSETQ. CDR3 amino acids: CASSSRGSVAGEVDTQYF. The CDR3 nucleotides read TGCGCCAGCAGCTCGCGAGGATCGGTAGCGGGAGAAGTAGATACGCAGTATTTT.

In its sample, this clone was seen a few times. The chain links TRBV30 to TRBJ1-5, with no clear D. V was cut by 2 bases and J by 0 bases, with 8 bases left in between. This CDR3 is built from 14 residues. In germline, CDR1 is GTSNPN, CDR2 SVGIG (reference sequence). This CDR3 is CAWSYDYSNQPQHF. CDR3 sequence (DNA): TGTGCCTGGAGTTACGATTATAGCAATCAGCCCCAGCATTTT.

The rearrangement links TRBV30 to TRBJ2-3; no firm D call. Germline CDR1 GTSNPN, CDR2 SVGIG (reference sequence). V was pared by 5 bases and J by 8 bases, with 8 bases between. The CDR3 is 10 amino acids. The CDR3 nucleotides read TGTGCCTGGGCCCCCGGTACGCAGTATTTT. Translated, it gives CAWAPGTQYF. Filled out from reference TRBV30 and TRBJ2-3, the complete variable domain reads SQTIHQWPATLVQPVGSPLSLECTVEGTSNPNLYWYRQAAGRGLQLLFYSVGIGQISSEVPQNLSASRPQDRQFILSSKKLLLSDSGFYLCAWAPGTQYFGPGTRLTVL.

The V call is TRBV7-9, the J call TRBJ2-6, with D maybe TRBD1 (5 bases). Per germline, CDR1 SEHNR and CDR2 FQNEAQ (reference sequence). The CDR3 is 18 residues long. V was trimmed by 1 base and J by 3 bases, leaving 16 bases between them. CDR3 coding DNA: TGTGCCAGCAGCTTAGTTCAGGGTGTCCTAAGTGGGGCCAACGTCCTGACTTTC. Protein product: CASSLVQGVLSGANVLTF. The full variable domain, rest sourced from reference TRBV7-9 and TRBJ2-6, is DTGVSQNPRHKITKRGQNVTFRCDPISEHNRLYWYRQTLGQGPEFLTYFQNEAQLEKSRLLSDRFSAERPKGSFSTLEIQRTEQGDSAMYLCASSLVQGVLSGANVLTFGAGSRLTVL.

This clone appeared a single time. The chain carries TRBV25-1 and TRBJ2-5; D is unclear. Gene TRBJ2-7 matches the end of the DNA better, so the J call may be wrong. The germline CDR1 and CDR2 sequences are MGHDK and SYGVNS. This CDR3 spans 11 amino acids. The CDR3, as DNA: TGTGCCAGCAGTGAGAAATACGAGCAGTACTTC. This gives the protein CASSEKYEQYF.

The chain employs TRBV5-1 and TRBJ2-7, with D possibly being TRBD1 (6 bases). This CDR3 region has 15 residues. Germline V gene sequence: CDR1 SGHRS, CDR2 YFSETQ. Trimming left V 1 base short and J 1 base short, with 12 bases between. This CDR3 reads CASSLIMDRSYEQYF. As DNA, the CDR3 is TGCGCCAGCAGCTTGATCATGGACAGATCCTACGAGCAGTACTTC.

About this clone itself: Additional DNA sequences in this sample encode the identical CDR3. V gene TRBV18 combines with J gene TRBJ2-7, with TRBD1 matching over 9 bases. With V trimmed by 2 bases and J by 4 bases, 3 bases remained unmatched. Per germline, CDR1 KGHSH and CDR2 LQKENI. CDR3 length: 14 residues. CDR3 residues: CASSPRQGVYEQYF. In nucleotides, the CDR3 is TGTGCCAGCTCACCAAGACAGGGGGTTTACGAGCAGTACTTC.

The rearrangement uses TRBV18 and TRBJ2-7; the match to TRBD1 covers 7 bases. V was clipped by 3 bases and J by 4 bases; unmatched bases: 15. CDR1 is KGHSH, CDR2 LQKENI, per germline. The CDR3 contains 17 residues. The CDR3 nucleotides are TGTGCCAGCTCACCGAGTCTGGAAGTACAGGGGTGGTACGAGCAGTACTTC. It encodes CASSPSLEVQGWYEQYF.

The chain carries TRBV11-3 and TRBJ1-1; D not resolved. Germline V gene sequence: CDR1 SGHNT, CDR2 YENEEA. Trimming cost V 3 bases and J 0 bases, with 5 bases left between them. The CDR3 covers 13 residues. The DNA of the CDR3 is TGTGCCAGCAGCTTGACAATGAACACTGAAGCTTTCTTT. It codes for CASSLTMNTEAFF. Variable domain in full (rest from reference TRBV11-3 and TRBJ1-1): EAGVVQSPRYKIIEKKQPVAFWCNPISGHNTLYWYLQNLGQGPELLIRYENEEAVDDSQLPKDRFSAERLKGVDSTLKIQPAELGDSAVYLCASSLTMNTEAFFGQGTRLTVV.

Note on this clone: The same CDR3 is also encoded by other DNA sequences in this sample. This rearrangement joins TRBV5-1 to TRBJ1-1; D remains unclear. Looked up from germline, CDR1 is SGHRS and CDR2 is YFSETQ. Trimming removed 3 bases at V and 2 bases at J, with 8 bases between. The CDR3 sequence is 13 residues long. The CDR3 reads CASSSLPNTEAFF. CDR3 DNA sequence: TGCGCCAGCAGCTCCCTCCCCAACACTGAAGCTTTCTTT.